The T cell receptor (beta chain) under discussion was sequenced for a study of cytomegalovirus exposure and HLA in healthy donors (dated 2017 in TCRdb). Describing the broader study: In an earlier analysis of roughly 590 of the donors, 276 Gb of sequence data and about 110 million unique TCR beta sequences from 180 million or so T cells were reported. Rather than using new phenotypic data, the later analysis identified candidate immune exposures from TCR beta sequences and from how often those sequences occurred across donors. All discovery cohort repertoires had been generated using a single sequencing platform. Along with the roughly 670-subject first cohort, a separate validation cohort of approximately 110 different subjects was used. In a later analysis, previously published TCR beta repertoires from 666 donors were re-analyzed and high-resolution HLA genotyping was added so that TCR occurrence patterns could be studied. To predict cytomegalovirus infection status, the study combined high-throughput TCR immunosequencing, statistical association of individual TCRs with disease status, and machine learning. Among the roughly 370 genotyped donors, approximately 81% belonged to the genetic ancestry cluster associated with self-reported Caucasian donors. A later genetic analysis took genome-wide SNP genotypes for 398 of the 666 donors and used that subset as a discovery cohort. An early release covering roughly 640 HLA-typed donors comprised about 300 gigabases of sequencing data and roughly 86 million unique TCR sequences. An earlier analysis of fewer than 750 of the donors used high-throughput TCR beta sequencing to judge whether each TCR beta V gene segment behaved as functional or pseudogenic. Because of strong linkage in the cohort, roughly five DR-DQ haplotypes were treated as single units for association and clustering. Both class I and class II loci were covered by HLA typing, at four-digit resolution. The study profiled the T cell repertoires of about 720 subjects by immunosequencing and related them to cytomegalovirus serostatus. The study aimed to test whether signatures of past pathogen exposure could be identified by cataloging public T cell receptors. Across 300 to 500 genotyped donors of the cohort, an average of about 250,000 unique TCR beta nucleotide sequences per donor were sequenced, and approximately 19% of those sequences were non-productive. Donor age, sex, ethnicity and CMV serostatus were collected together with the repertoire data. Typing coverage differed by locus: A, B, C, DRB1 and DQB1 were typed in about 629-630 donors, DQA1 in roughly 500, DPA1 in around 580, and DPB1 in 472.

The germline V gene (reference sequence) supplies CDR1 LNHDA and CDR2 SQIVND. V and J are trimmed by 5 bases and 1 base, and the gene matches miss 7 bases of the junction. Taken from cysteine to phenylalanine, the CDR3 has 15 residues. CDR3 DNA is the only sequence kept; it has 45 bases, read in frame from the first base. The cohort was made up of 500 to 850 healthy bone marrow donors. All cohort members were sampled while nominally healthy, although unrecorded immune exposures were likely present. The donor was CMV seropositive and belonged to the group of 250 to 350 seropositive cohort members. Every donor gave a peripheral blood sample, and the peripheral blood mononuclear cells from that sample were used for TCR beta sequencing. The Qiagen DNeasy Blood Extraction Kit was used to extract genomic DNA from the blood cell samples. What the study reported, not specific to this receptor: CMV serostatus was the only immune exposure information available for the cohort. At a false discovery rate of 0.05, a later analysis linked roughly 17,000 TCR beta sequences to specific HLA alleles. V-gene and J-gene trimming of TCR beta chains was associated with a missense DCLRE1C variant in a later genetic analysis, and the association was replicated in an independent cohort. In a later genetic analysis, fewer N-insertions in productive TCRs were reported among donors in an Asian-associated ancestry cluster than the roughly 700-donor mean. Because some donors lacked HLA typing at each locus, the association tests relied only on the typed subset. A further reported finding was that TCR beta sequences accurately predicted the HLA-A and HLA-B alleles for most subjects in the first cohort. It was suggested by the authors that the approach could potentially be generalized to other disease states and immunological phenotypes. In a later analysis, several top co-occurrence clusters were reported to appear linked to parvovirus B19, influenza, CMV and Epstein-Barr virus. A later analysis found that HLA-associated TCR beta chains were more clonally expanded and had lower generation probabilities than equally common non-associated chains. Correlated functional status among segregating V segments might be attributable to linkage disequilibrium, but an unknown experimental factor could not be ruled out. Most TCR sequences were seen in very few donors, while some public TCRs were found in many individuals. A cluster of highly shared sequence variants was judged likely to be a technical artifact of the sequencing pipeline. In a later analysis, the rate of TCR association differed among HLA loci, with DRB1 alleles having the most associated TCRs and HLA-C alleles having the fewest. Some IMGT-functional V segments, including TRBV6-2 and TRBV6-3, could not be told apart with the 87-base-pair reads, so those segments were excluded. The classifier was reported to diagnose cytomegalovirus status with high specificity and sensitivity in both the original and validation cohorts. The study listed 150 to 200 TCR beta chains as associated with cytomegalovirus. When HLA alleles, especially DR and DQ, strongly co-occurred, TCR associations were difficult to assign to individual alleles. In vitro tests confirmed that three of the cytomegalovirus-associated TCR beta chains recognize cytomegalovirus antigens. The earlier analysis of nearly 600 of the donors excluded fewer than 20 rarely observed V segments, including chromosome 9 orphons, because counts were too low. In a later analysis, most CMV-associated TCR beta chains were found to appear HLA-restricted, with HLA associations seemingly driven largely by CMV exposure. An earlier analysis of approximately 570 of the donors showed that most TCR beta V segments appeared in productive rearrangements either about 87% or about 30% of the time, which broadly matched IMGT annotations. Presence/absence analyses assumed roughly uniform sequencing depth across donors, an assumption that may not hold. The cohort was sequenced for TCR beta chains only, and without alpha or paired-chain data the features that could be detected were limited.

On this clone itself: Its antigen target is currently unknown. Base-call qualities are not available, and no considerably larger clone is one nucleotide away.

The library was made by the immunoSEQ multiplex PCR assay. For the multiplex PCR, a mixture combining 60 forward primers for TCR Vbeta segments and 13 reverse primers for TCR Jbeta segments was used. The CDR3 region of rearranged TCR beta genes was amplified from genomic DNA with a multiplex PCR assay. The Illumina HiSeq System was used to sequence the amplified TCR beta libraries as 87-base-pair reads. The paper's data handling went like this. In a later analysis, tens of millions of unique TCR beta chains were counted across the approximately 640 repertoires, and around 10 million of these chains were shared by at least two donors. Raw reads were error-corrected and collapsed into unique sequences by a nearest-neighbor algorithm in which closely related sequences were merged to remove PCR and sequencing errors. Alignment of CDR3 sequences to IMGT reference sequences was used to assign V, D and J gene segments. For a sequence to be retained, at least a six-nucleotide match to both a V gene segment and a J gene segment was required. Rearrangements were called productive when the CDR3 lacked stop codons and stayed in frame with V and J; all others were non-productive. Following IMGT convention, CDR3 was defined as the stretch from the second conserved V-encoded cysteine up to the conserved J-encoded phenylalanine. In an earlier analysis of around 540 of the donors, sequences lacking an unambiguous match to a single V gene segment were excluded. In an earlier analysis of approximately 610 of the donors, V segments were called functional above 56.7% productive rearrangements and were called segregating when the between-donor standard deviation exceeded 5%. A statistical classification framework was built for diagnosing cytomegalovirus status from the catalog of TCR beta chain sequences. V and J gene assignment, in a later analysis, came from comparing TCR nucleotide sequences with IMGT/GENE-DB human TR gene sequences. The TCRdist pipeline was used in a later analysis to assign CDR3 sequences and most-parsimonious VDJ recombination scenarios. In a later analysis, each TCR beta chain was defined by its CDR3 amino acid sequence together with its V-gene family, and reads without a unique V-gene family were excluded. As a way to deal with suspected cross-contamination and a sequencing artifact, a later analysis dropped 450 to 600 nucleotide sequences that were highly shared and had low generation probability. For each public chain, a later analysis derived a clonal expansion index from normalized ranks of inferred template counts within each repertoire. In a later analysis, generation probabilities were computed with a VDJ recombination model fitted to out-of-frame rearrangements, and the resulting probabilities were checked against IGoR. In a later analysis, hypergeometric tests were used to score TCR-TCR, TCR-HLA and TCR-CMV co-occurrence, with a repertoire-size bias correction applied to TCR pairs. To estimate false discovery rates, a later analysis permuted the HLA or CMV assignments 20 times. A later analysis grouped co-occurring TCRs with DBSCAN, adding TCRdist sequence similarity when clustering within HLA-allele-positive subsets. Repertoires with fewer than 30,000 or more than 120,000 public chains were left out of co-occurrence clustering, as were four to six repertoires with anomalous nucleotide sharing. In its TCRdb copy, this immuneACCESS table keeps in-frame sequences only and misses some clones. Where compared with another copy, unresolved V genes explain less than half of these, and the others have no known cause. The V and J calls and the clone size are those of that table, but D and trimming were determined from the DNA. The sample yields roughly 78,000 clones; about 64% were counted once. Jointly, the top ten make up approximately 5.4% of the sample.

This sequence uses TRBV19 and TRBJ1-1; 7 bases in between match TRBD1. The source is a man younger than 45 in good health and CMV-seropositive. The sample comprised PBMCs. In nucleotides, the sequence is TGTGCCAGTAGTGTACGGGACAGAAGGAACACTGAAGCTTTCTTT. Translation gives CASSVRDRRNTEAFF.